One sample yielded the 6 T cell receptor beta chains listed below, sequenced in a study of shared clonotypes between healthy human individuals. Clones were read by immunoSEQ multiplex PCR, and TCRdb kept only the in-frame ones, dropping some. Among around 500,000 clones listed, approximately 78% were seen once. The sample consisted of PBMCs. These receptors were collected from a woman between 40 and 50 years old in good health. Some clones in this sample may be carry-over from other donors' samples.

The chain combines TRBV5-6 with TRBJ1-5; no clear D gene. CDR3 size: 15 residues. V lost 4 bases, J lost 1 base, and 12 bases lay in between. Germline loops: CDR1 SGHDT, CDR2 YYEEEE. The chain's CDR3 is CASSKKVLSNQPQHF. Written as DNA, the CDR3 is TGTGCCAGCAGCAAGAAGGTTTTAAGCAATCAGCCCCAGCATTTT.

V gene TRBV9 combines with J gene TRBJ2-3, with D uncertain. Germline V gives CDR1 SGDLS, CDR2 YYNGEE. The CDR3 is 13 residues long. Trimming removed 1 base at V and 6 bases at J, with 9 bases between. CDR3 protein: CASSVPRGDTQYF. In DNA, the CDR3 is TGTGCCAGCAGCGTACCGCGTGGGGATACGCAGTATTTT.

V gene TRBV5-6 combines with J gene TRBJ2-5, with D perhaps TRBD2 (5 bases). CDR1 and CDR2 (germline): SGHDT, YYEEEE. V gave up 3 bases and J gave up 3 bases, with 12 bases separating them. CDR3 size: 14 residues. The CDR3 region has the DNA TGTGCCAGCAGCTCGTCCGGGGTCGAAGAGACCCAGTACTTC. This codes for CASSSSGVEETQYF.

As to this clone: The likely explanation is a read error, given a far larger clone one base away. The chain has TRBV18 and TRBJ1-3, with 10 bases that match TRBD1. This CDR3 comprises 16 residues. Germline V gives CDR1 KGHSH, CDR2 LQKENI. The CDR3, as DNA: TGTGCCAGCTCACCGGACAGGGGGGTCGCTGGAAGCACCATATATTTT. As protein: CASSPDRGVAGSTIYF. The variable domain in full, completed from reference TRBV18 and TRBJ1-3, reads NAGVMQNPRHLVRRRGQEARLRCSPMKGHSHVYWYRQLPEEGLKFMVYLQKENIIDESGMPKERFSAEFPKEGPSILRIQQVVRGDSAAYFCASSPDRGVAGSTIYFGEGSWLTVV.

The table lists this clone with a few counts. V usage is TRBV7-2 and J usage is TRBJ2-7; tentative D call: TRBD1 (6 bases). V was cut by 5 bases and J by 5 bases, with 10 bases left in between. The CDR3 totals 12 residues. Germline V gives CDR1 SGHTA, CDR2 FQGNSA. The CDR3 region is CASSPHRDEQYF. In nucleotides, the CDR3 is TGTGCCAGCAGCCCCCACAGGGACGAGCAGTACTTC.

The chain carries TRBV11-2 and TRBJ2-1; 8 bases agree with TRBD2. V was clipped by 5 bases and J by 6 bases; unmatched bases: 3. The CDR3 runs to 13 residues. Germline values: CDR1 SGHAT, CDR2 FQNNGV. As DNA, the CDR3 is TGTGCCAGCAGCGAGGGACTAGTCAATGAGCAGTTCTTC. It encodes CASSEGLVNEQFF.